This TCR beta chain was captured by sequencing in a study of blood T cell repertoires in COVID-19. Looking at the study overall: Sources were T cells, B-cell-depleted T cells, or PBMCs; the material itself was cDNA or gDNA.

Germline CDR1 and CDR2: LNHDA and SQIVND (reference sequence). The CDR3 extends over 17 amino acids. The V end lost 9 bases, the J end lost 3 bases, and 23 bases lay between the germline ends. In the study's own analysis: Cell counts per sample came from amplifying reference gene primers. The method was immunoSEQ multiplex PCR; TCRdb's version includes in-frame clones alone and lacks a portion of them. V and J calls plus clone size are reproduced from that table; the DNA served to infer D and trimming. Of over 85,000 clones listed, just under 95% were seen once; the top ten hold 1.5% to 2.5%. Seattle enrolled patients during active infection and tracked them longitudinally.

The rearrangement links TRBV19 to TRBJ2-2; tentative D call: TRBD1 (6 bases). Sequenced sample: peripheral blood. The TCR sequence derives from a woman aged 45-65 years with COVID-19, enrolled during active disease. CDR3 region: CASTPRGGHDHTGELFF. The DNA of the CDR3 is TGTGCCAGCACCCCCCGTGGGGGCCACGATCACACCGGGGAGCTGTTTTTT.